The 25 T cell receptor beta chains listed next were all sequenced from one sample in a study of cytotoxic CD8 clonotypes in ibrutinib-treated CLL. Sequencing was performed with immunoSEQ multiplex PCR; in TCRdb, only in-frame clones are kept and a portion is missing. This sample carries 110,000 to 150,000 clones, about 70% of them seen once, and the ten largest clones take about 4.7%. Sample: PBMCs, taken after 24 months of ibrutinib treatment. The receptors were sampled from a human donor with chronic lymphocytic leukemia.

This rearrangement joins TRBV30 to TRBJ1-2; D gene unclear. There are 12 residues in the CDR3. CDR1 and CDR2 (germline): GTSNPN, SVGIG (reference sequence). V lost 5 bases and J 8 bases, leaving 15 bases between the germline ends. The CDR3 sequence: CAWGGLVYGYTF. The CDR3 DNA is TGTGCCTGGGGTGGGTTGGTCTACGGCTACACCTTC.

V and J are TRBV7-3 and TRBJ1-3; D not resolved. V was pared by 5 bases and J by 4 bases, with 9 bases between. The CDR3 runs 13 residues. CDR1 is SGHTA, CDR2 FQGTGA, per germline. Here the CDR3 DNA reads TGTGCCAGCAGCCCCAGGACCGGAAACACCATATATTTT. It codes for CASSPRTGNTIYF.

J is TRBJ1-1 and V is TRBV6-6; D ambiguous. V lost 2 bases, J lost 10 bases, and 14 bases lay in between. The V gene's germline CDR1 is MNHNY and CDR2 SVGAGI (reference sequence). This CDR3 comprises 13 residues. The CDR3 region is CASSYALGQAAFF. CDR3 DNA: TGTGCCAGCAGTTACGCCTTGGGCCAGGCAGCTTTCTTT.

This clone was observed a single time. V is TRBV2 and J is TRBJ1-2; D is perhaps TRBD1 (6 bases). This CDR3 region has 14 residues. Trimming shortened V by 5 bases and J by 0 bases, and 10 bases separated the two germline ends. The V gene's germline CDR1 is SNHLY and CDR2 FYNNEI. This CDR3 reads CASSPQGSNYGYTF. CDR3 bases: TGTGCCAGCAGTCCCCAGGGGTCTAACTATGGCTACACCTTC.

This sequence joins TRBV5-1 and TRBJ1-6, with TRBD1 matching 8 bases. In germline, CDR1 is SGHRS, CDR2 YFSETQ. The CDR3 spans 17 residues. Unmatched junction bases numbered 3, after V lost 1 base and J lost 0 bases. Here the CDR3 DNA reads TGCGCCAGCAGCTTGCAGGGGGCTAGCTCCTATAATTCACCCCTCCACTTT. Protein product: CASSLQGASSYNSPLHF.

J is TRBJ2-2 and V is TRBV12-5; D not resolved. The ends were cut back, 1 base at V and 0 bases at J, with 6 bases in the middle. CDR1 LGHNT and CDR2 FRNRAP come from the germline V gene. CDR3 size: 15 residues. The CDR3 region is CASGLGQANTGELFF. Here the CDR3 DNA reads TGTGCTAGTGGTTTGGGCCAGGCGAACACCGGGGAGCTGTTTTTT.

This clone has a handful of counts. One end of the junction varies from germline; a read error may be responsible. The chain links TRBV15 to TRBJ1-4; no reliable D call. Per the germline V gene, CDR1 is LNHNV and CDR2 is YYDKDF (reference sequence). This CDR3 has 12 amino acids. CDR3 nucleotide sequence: TGTGCCACCAGCAGAGATAACGGGGTCCTTAATTTT. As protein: CATSRDNGVLNF.

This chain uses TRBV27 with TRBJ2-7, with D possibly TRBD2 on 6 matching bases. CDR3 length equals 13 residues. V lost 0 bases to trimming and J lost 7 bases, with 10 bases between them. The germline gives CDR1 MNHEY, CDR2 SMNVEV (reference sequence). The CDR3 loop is CASSLSGGVEQYF. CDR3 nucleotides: TGTGCCAGCAGTTTATCCGGCGGGGTTGAGCAGTACTTC.

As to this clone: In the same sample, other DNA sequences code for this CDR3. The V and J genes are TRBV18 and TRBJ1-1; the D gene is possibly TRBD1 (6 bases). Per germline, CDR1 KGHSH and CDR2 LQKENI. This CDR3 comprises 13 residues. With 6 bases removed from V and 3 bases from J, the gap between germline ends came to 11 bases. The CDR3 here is CASSPGQDTEAFF. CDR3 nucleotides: TGTGCCAGCTCCCCGGGACAAGACACTGAAGCTTTCTTT.

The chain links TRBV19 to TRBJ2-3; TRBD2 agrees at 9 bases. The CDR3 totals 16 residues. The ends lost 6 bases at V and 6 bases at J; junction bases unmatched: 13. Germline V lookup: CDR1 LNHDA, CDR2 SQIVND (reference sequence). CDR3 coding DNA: TGTGCCAGTAGACCCATCGTAGCGGGAGAGGGGGATACGCAGTATTTT. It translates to CASRPIVAGEGDTQYF.

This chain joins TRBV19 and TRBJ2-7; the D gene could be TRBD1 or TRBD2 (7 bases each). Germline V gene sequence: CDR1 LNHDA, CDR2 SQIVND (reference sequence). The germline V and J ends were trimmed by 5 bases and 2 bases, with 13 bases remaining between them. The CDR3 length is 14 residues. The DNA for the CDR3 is TGTGCCAGTAGTGCGCAGGGGGGGCCCTACGAGCAGTACTTC. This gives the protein CASSAQGGPYEQYF.

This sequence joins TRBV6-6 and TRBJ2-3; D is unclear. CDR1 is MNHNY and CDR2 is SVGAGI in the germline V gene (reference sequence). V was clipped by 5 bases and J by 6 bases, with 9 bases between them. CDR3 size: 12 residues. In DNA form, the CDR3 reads TGTGCCAGCAGTCCCCCCGTGGATACGCAGTATTTT. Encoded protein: CASSPPVDTQYF.

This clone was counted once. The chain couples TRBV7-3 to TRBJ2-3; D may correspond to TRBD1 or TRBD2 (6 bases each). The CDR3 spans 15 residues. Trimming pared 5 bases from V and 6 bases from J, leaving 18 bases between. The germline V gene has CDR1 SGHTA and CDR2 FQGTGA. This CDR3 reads CASSGGLGGLDTQYF. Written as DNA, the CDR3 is TGTGCCAGCAGCGGGGGGCTGGGTGGCCTCGATACGCAGTATTTT. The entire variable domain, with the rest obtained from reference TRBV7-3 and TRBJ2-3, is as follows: GAGVSQTPSNKVTEKGKYVELRCDPISGHTALYWYRQSLGQGPEFLIYFQGTGAADDSGLPNDRFFAVRPEGSVSTLKIQRTERGDSAVYLCASSGGLGGLDTQYFGPGTRLTVL.

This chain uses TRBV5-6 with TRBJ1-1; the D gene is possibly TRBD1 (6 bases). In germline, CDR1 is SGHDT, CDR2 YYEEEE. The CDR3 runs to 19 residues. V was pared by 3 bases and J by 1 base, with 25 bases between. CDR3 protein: CASSSHTPGGPWENTEAFF. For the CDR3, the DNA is TGTGCCAGCAGCTCACACACCCCTGGGGGGCCCTGGGAGAACACTGAAGCTTTCTTT.

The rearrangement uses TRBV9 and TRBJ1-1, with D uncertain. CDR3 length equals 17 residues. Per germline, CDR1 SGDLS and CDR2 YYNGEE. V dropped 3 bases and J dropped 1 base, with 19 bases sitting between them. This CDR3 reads CASSAGSPGGQNTEAFF. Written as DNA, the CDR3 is TGTGCCAGCAGCGCGGGATCCCCGGGAGGGCAGAACACTGAAGCTTTCTTT.

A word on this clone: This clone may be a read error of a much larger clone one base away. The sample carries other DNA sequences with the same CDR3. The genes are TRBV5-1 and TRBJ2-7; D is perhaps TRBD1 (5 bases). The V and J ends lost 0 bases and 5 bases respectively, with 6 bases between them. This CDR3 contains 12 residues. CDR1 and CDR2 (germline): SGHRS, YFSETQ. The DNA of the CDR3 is TGCGCCAGCAGCTTGGAGGGGAACGAGCAGTACTTC. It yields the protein CASSLEGNEQYF.

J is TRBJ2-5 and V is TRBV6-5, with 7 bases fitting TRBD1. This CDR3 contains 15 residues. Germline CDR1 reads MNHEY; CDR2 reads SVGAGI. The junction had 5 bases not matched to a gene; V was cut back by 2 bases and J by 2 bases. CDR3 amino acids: CASSYTGTEQETQYF. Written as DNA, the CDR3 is TGTGCCAGCAGTTACACTGGGACAGAACAAGAGACCCAGTACTTC.

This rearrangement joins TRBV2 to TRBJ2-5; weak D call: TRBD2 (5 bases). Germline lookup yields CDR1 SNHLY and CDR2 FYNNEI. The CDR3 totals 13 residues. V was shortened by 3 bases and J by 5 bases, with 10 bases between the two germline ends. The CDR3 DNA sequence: TGTGCCAGCAGTGAGGAGGCTTGGGAGACCCAGTACTTC. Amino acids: CASSEEAWETQYF. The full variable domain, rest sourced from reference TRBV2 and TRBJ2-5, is EPEVTQTPSHQVTQMGQEVILRCVPISNHLYFYWYRQILGQKVEFLVSFYNNEISEKSEIFDDQFSVERPDGSNFTLKIRSTKLEDSAMYFCASSEEAWETQYFGPGTRLLVL.

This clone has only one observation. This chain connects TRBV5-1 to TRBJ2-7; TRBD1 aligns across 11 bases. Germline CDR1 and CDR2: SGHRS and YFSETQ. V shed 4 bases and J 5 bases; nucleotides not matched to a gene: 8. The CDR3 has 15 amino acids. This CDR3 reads CASSGQDRGLNEQYF. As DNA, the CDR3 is TGCGCCAGCAGCGGACAGGACAGGGGGCTCAACGAGCAGTACTTC.

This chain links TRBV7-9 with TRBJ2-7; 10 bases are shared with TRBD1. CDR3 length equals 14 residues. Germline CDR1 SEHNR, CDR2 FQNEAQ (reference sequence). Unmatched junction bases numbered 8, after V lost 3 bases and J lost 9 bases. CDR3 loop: CASSLGTGALGQYF. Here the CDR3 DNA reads TGTGCCAGCAGCTTGGGGACAGGGGCCCTGGGGCAGTACTTC.

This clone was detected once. The CDR3 spells CATSRGGTAANYGYTF. In DNA, the CDR3 is TGTGCCACCAGCAGAGGGGGGACGGCAGCTAACTATGGCTACACCTTC. The chain uses TRBV15 and TRBJ1-2; TRBD1 might be the D (5 bases). CDR1 and CDR2 from the germline V gene are LNHNV and YYDKDF (reference sequence). The V and J ends lost 1 base and 0 bases respectively, with 12 bases between them. The CDR3 length is 16 residues.

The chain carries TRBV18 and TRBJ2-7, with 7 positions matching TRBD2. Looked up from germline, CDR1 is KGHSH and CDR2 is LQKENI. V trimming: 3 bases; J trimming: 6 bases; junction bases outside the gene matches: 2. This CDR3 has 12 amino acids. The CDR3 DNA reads TGTGCCAGCTCACCGGGGGGGAGCGAGCAGTACTTC. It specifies CASSPGGSEQYF.

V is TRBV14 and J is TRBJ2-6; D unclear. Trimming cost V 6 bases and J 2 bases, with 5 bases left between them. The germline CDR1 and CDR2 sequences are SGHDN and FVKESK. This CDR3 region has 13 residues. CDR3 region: CASSMAGANVLTF. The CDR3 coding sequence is TGTGCCAGCAGTATGGCTGGGGCCAACGTCCTGACTTTC.

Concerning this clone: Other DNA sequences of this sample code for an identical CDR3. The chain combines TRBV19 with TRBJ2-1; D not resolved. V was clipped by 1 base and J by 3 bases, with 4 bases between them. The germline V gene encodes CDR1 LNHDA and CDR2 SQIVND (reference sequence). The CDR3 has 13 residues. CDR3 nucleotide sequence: TGTGCCAGTAGTATAGGGAGCTACAATGAGCAGTTCTTC. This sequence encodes CASSIGSYNEQFF.

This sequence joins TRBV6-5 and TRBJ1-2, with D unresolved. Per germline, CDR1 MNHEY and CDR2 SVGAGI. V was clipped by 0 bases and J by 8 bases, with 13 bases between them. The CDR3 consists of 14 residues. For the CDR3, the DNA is TGTGCCAGCAGTTACTCGGCGGGGATGCGAGGCTACACCTTC. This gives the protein CASSYSAGMRGYTF.